The clone carrying this TCR beta chain showed up just a few times. Its target is unknown. These data originate in a study of T-cell reconstitution after alpha-beta-depleted transplantation in children. Study-level points and caveats: Reportedly, roughly two months post-transplant, alpha-beta T cells arose from several hundred expanded graft clones. At the one-year point after transplant, T-cell counts and TCRbeta diversity were found to come mostly from T cells that had been newly produced. Some patients owed their high day-60 TCRbeta diversity to surviving recipient T cells and thymic progenitors.

Construction of the TCRbeta library involved unique molecular identifiers. TCRdb reprocessed the PCR reads via MiXCR and lists one record per CDR3 protein. The sample has 200,000 to 300,000 distinct CDR3 sequences, 20% to 30% seen once. CDR1 SGHRS and CDR2 YFSETQ come from the germline V gene. CDR3 size: 14 residues. Germline trimming cut 4 bases from V and 5 bases from J; bases unmatched to any gene: 9. The sequence came from a female patient aged 2-10 years who had a stem cell transplant for congenital amegakaryocytic thrombocytopenia, so the T cells may come from the graft donor. The rearrangement uses TRBV5-1 and TRBJ2-7; 7 nucleotides align to TRBD1. The material was PBMCs, mostly from graft donor cells, obtained 360 days after TCRalphabeta/CD19-depleted stem cell transplant. This CDR3 is CASSTRQGMNEQYF. CDR3 DNA: TGCGCCAGCAGCACCCGACAGGGAATGAACGAGCAGTACTTC.